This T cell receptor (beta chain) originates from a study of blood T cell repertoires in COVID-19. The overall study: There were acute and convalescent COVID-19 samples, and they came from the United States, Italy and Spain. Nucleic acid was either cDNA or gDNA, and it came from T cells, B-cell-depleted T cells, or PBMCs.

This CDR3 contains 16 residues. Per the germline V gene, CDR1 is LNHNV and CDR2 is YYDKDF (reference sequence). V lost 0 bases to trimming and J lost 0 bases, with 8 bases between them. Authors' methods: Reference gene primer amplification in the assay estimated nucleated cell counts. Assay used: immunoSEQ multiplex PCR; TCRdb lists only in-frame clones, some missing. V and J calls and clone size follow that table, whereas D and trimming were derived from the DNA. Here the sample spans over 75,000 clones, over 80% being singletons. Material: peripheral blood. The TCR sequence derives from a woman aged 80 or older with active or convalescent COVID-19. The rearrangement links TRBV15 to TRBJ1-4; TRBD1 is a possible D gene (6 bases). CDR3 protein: CATSRDRTATNEKLFF. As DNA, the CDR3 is TGTGCCACCAGCAGAGATCGGACAGCAACTAATGAAAAACTGTTTTTT.